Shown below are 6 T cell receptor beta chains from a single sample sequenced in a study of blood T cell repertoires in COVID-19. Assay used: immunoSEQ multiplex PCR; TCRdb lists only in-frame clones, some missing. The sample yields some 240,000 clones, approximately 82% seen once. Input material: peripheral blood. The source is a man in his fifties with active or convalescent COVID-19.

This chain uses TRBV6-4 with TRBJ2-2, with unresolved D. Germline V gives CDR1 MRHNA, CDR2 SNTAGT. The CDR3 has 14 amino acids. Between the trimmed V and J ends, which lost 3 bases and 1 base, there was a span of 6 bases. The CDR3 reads CASSEQRNTGELFF. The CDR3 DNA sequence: TGTGCCAGCAGTGAACAGAGGAACACCGGGGAGCTGTTTTTT.

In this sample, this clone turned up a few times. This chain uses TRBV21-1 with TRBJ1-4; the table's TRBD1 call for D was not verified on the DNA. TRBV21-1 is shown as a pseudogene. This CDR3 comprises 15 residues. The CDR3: CASSPWDRGNEKLFF. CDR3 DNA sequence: TGTGCCAGCAGCCCATGGGACAGGGGCAATGAAAAACTGTTTTTT.

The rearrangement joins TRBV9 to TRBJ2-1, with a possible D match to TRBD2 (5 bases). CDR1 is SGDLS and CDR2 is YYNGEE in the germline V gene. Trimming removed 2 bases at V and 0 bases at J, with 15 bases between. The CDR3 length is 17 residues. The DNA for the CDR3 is TGTGCCAGCAGCGTGAGGGCTGGTGGGGTCTCCTACAATGAGCAGTTCTTC. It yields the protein CASSVRAGGVSYNEQFF. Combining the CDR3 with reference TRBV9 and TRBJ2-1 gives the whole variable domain DSGVTQTPKHLITATGQRVTLRCSPRSGDLSVYWYQQSLDQGLQFLIQYYNGEERAKGNILERFSAQQFPDLHSELNLSSLELGDSALYFCASSVRAGGVSYNEQFFGPGTRLTVL.

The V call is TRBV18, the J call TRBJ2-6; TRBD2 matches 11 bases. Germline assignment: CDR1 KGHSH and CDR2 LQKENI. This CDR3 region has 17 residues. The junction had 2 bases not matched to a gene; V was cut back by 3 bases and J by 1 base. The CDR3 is CASSPTSGISGANVLTF. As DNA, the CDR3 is TGTGCCAGCTCACCGACTAGCGGGATTTCTGGGGCCAACGTCCTGACTTTC.

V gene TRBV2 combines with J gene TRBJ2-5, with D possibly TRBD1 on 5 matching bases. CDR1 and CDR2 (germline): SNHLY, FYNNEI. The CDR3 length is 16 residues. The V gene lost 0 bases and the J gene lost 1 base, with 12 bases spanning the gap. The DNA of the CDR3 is TGTGCCAGCAGTGAAGCGGCGTACAGGACCCAAGAGACCCAGTACTTC. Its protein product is CASSEAAYRTQETQYF.

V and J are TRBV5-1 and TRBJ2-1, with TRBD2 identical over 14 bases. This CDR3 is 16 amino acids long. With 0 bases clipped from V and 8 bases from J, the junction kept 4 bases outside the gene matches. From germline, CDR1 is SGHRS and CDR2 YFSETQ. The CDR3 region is CASSLGLAGGADEQFF. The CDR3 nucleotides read TGCGCCAGCAGCTTGGGACTAGCGGGAGGGGCAGATGAGCAGTTCTTC.